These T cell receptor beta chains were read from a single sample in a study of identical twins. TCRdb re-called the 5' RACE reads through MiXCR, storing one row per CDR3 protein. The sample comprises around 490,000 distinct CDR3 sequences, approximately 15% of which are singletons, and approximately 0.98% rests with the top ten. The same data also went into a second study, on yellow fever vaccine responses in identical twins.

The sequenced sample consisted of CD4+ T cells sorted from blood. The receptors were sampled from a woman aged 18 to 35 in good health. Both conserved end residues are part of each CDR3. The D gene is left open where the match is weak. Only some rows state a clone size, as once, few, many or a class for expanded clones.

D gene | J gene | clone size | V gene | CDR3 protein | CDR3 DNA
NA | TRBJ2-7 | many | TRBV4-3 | CASSQDFGADYEQYF | TGCGCCAGCAGCCAAGATTTCGGCGCAGACTACGAGCAGTACTTC
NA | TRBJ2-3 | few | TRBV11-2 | CATQTQYF | TGTGCCACCCAGACGCAGTATTTT
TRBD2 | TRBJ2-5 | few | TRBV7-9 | CASSLVGLAGKETQYF | TGTGCCAGCAGCTTAGTGGGCCTAGCGGGGAAAGAGACCCAGTACTTC
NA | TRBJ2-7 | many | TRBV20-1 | CSASTLAGGPYEQYF | TGCAGTGCCTCTACCTTGGCTGGGGGGCCCTACGAGCAGTACTTC
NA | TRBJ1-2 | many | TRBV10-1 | CASSEGRRYGYTF | TGCGCCAGCAGTGAGGGCAGACGTTACGGCTACACCTTC
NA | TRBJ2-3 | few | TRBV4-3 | CASSQDRGVGTDTQYF | TGCGCCAGCAGCCAAGATAGAGGGGTCGGCACAGATACGCAGTATTTT
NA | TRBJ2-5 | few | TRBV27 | CASSLDGLRGQETQYF | TGTGCCAGCAGTTTAGATGGGCTCAGGGGTCAAGAGACCCAGTACTTC
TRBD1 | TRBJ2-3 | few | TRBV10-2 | CASSDGQGADTQYF | TGCGCCAGCAGTGACGGACAGGGGGCAGATACGCAGTATTTT
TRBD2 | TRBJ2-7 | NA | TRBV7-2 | CASSTTLAGVVLYF | TGTGCCAGCAGCACCACACTAGCGGGGGTGGTCCTGTACTTC
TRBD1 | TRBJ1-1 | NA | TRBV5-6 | CASSFVGTANTEAFF | TGTGCCAGCAGCTTCGTCGGGACAGCGAACACTGAAGCTTTCTTT
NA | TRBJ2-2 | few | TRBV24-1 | CATSDPRSGGSGELFF | TGTGCCACCAGTGATCCGCGGTCCGGGGGCTCCGGGGAGCTGTTTTTT
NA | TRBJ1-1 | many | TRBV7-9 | CASSIPQGAAFF | TGTGCCAGCAGCATCCCACAGGGAGCAGCTTTCTTT
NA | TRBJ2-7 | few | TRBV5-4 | CASSQGLLGYEQYF | TGTGCCAGCAGCCAGGGACTGCTCGGCTACGAGCAGTACTTC
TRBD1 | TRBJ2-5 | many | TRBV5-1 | CASRPGTGMETQYF | TGCGCCAGCAGACCCGGGACAGGGATGGAGACCCAGTACTTC
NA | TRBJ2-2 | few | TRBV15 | CATSKSTGELFF | TGTGCCACCAGTAAGAGCACCGGGGAGCTGTTTTTT
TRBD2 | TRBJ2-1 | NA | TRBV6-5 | CASSYLGLVGEQFF | TGTGCCAGCAGTTACTTAGGACTAGTTGGTGAGCAGTTCTTC